One sample yielded the 13 T cell receptor beta chains listed below, sequenced in a study of blood T cells in healthy people across ages. A J-beta primer mix and a sample-barcoded 5' primer were used in a second PCR of roughly 6 to 11 cycles. TCRdb re-called the 5' RACE reads with MiXCR, one entry per CDR3 protein. Among 700,000 to 900,000 distinct CDR3 sequences listed, about 55% were seen once. Sequencing input: blood. The receptor set was obtained from a man older than 75 in good health.

This chain uses TRBV16 with TRBJ1-2; no firm D call. V lost 0 bases and J lost 2, with 10 bases in between. The CDR3 consists of 15 residues. In germline, CDR1 is KGHSY, CDR2 FQNENV. The CDR3 loop reads CASSQSTRQNYGYTF. The CDR3 DNA reads as TGTGCCAGCAGCCAATCGACCCGTCAGAACTATGGCTACACCTTC.

There are a few counts of this clonotype. The V and J genes are TRBV10-3 and TRBJ1-2; the D gene is possibly TRBD1 (5 bases). CDR1 is ENHRY, CDR2 SYGVKD, per germline. V was shortened by 0 bases and J by 7 bases, with 15 bases between the two germline ends. The CDR3 spans 15 residues. CDR3 bases: TGTGCCATCAGTGAGTCGCTCAGGGCCTTCGGTGGCTACACCTTC. Residues: CAISESLRAFGGYTF.

This clonotype was seen a few times. This chain connects TRBV20-1 to TRBJ2-7; a possible D gene is TRBD2 (5 bases). The germline V and J ends were trimmed by 6 bases and 7 bases, with 19 bases remaining between them. CDR3 length: 13 amino acids. CDR1 and CDR2 from the germline V gene are DFQATT and SNEGSKA (reference sequence). CDR3 amino acids: CSAAPLVHGEQYF. CDR3 in DNA: TGCAGTGCCGCTCCACTAGTTCATGGGGAGCAGTACTTC.

This clonotype appeared a few times. The rearrangement links TRBV6-2 or TRBV6-3 to TRBJ1-1; D gene unclear. Trimming pared 4 bases from V and 0 bases from J, leaving 15 bases between. This CDR3 has 16 amino acids. Looked up from germline, CDR1 is MNHEY and CDR2 is SVGEGT. CDR3 nucleotide sequence: TGTGCCAGCAGTTCCAGATCGAACGGGGTGAACACTGAAGCTTTCTTT. It specifies CASSSRSNGVNTEAFF.

This clonotype was found many times. This chain connects TRBV7-2 to TRBJ2-7; 11 bases fit TRBD2. The CDR3 runs to 14 residues. Germline CDR1 is SGHTA and CDR2 is FQGNSA. The V gene end was trimmed by 4 bases and the J gene end by 3 bases; junction bases not matched to a gene: 2. The chain's CDR3 is CASSSLAGVYEQYF. CDR3 DNA sequence: TGTGCCAGCAGCTCACTAGCGGGGGTCTACGAGCAGTACTTC.

Ten or more counts support this clonotype. The V call is TRBV20-1, the J call TRBJ2-7, with D unresolved. CDR1 DFQATT and CDR2 SNEGSKA come from the germline V gene (reference sequence). The CDR3 is made up of 10 amino acids. Trimming shortened V by 5 bases and J by 1 base, and 3 bases separated the two germline ends. DNA of the CDR3: TGCAGTGCTCAGTCCTACGAGCAGTACTTC. This translates into CSAQSYEQYF.

J is TRBJ2-7 and V is TRBV12-3 or TRBV12-4, with D unclear. Between the trimmed V and J ends, which lost 5 bases and 7 bases, there was a span of 12 bases. The CDR3 has 12 residues. The CDR3 here is CASSNPFNEQYF. The CDR3 DNA follows: TGTGCCAGCAGTAACCCATTCAATGAGCAGTACTTC.

The rearrangement joins TRBV20-1 to TRBJ1-4, with a possible D match to TRBD1 (6 bases). The CDR3 contains 15 residues. Trimming took 5 bases from V and 2 from J, leaving 15 bases between them. Per the germline V gene, CDR1 is DFQATT and CDR2 is SNEGSKA (reference sequence). CDR3 sequence (DNA): TGCAGTGCTTTGGACAGTGGAATTACTAATGAAAAACTGTTTTTT. Translating it yields CSALDSGITNEKLFF.

The CDR3 nucleotides read TGTGCCAGCAGCCAACCTAAATCCACAGATACGCAGTATTTT. As protein: CASSQPKSTDTQYF. The chain employs TRBV3-1 and TRBJ2-3, with D unresolved. The CDR3 has 14 residues. Trimming took 2 bases from V and 2 from J, leaving 8 bases between them. CDR1 is LGHDT and CDR2 is YNNKEL in the germline V gene (reference sequence).

The J gene is TRBJ1-4, the V gene TRBV4-1; D is ambiguous. Between the trimmed V and J ends, which lost 2 bases and 5 bases, there was a span of 12 bases. Germline-derived CDR1 and CDR2 are MGHRA and YSYEKL. The CDR3 covers 15 residues. The CDR3, as DNA: TGCGCCAGCAGCCAAAACGAGGACTTGAATGAAAAACTGTTTTTT. Its translation is CASSQNEDLNEKLFF.

To note about this clonotype: One end of the junction is discordant with germline, which a read error may explain. The rearrangement joins TRBV6-1 to TRBJ2-3; D might be TRBD1 or TRBD2, each matching 6 bases. The CDR3 has 14 amino acids. Germline CDR1 MNHNS, CDR2 SASEGT. The CDR3 bases are TGTGCCGGCAGGGGCGGGACTAGCACAGATACGCAGTATTTT. Translating gives CAGRGGTSTDTQYF.

V is TRBV6-1 and J is TRBJ2-3; D is possibly TRBD2 (6 bases). From germline, CDR1 is MNHNS and CDR2 SASEGT. V gave up 1 base and J gave up 14 bases, with 22 bases separating them. The CDR3 runs 15 residues. This chain's CDR3 is CASSEGAGSRRDAYF. Here the CDR3 DNA reads TGTGCCAGCAGTGAAGGTGCCGGGAGTCGCAGAGACGCGTATTTT.

This chain joins TRBV12-5 and TRBJ2-1; tentatively, D is TRBD1 (5 bases). The germline V and J ends were trimmed by 4 bases and 8 bases, with 12 bases remaining between them. Germline V gene data show CDR1 as LGHNT and CDR2 as FRNRAP. This CDR3 has 13 residues. This CDR3 is CASGSEQVHEQFF. The DNA for the CDR3 is TGTGCTAGTGGTTCCGAACAGGTTCATGAGCAGTTCTTC.